Listed below are T cell receptor beta chains from one sample, sequenced in a study of Graves' ophthalmopathy and Graves' hyperthyroidism. TCRdb independently ran MiXCR on the multiplex PCR reads; one entry per CDR3 protein. The sample includes about 1.1 million distinct CDR3 sequences, 35% to 40% seen only once; the top ten take over 8.5%. The sample comprised peripheral blood or thyroid tissue (not recorded which). Source of these receptors: an adult man with Graves' hyperthyroidism. CDR3s include the opening cysteine and the closing phenylalanine or tryptophan. D genes are given only for firm matches. Only some rows state a clone size, as once, few, many or a class for expanded clones.

cdr3_nt cdr3_aa j_call clone_size v_call d_call
TGCAGTGCCCTTCGACGGACAGGGGGGGAGACCCAGTACTTC CSALRRTGGETQYF TRBJ2-5 many TRBV20-1 TRBD1
TGTGCCAGCAGCGCTGCCCTCAGGGGCTCTGGAAACACCATATATTTT CASSAALRGSGNTIYF TRBJ1-3 many TRBV9 NA
TGTGCCAGCACCGAGCAGGGAGACACCGGGGAGCTGTTTTTT CASTEQGDTGELFF TRBJ2-2 many TRBV12-3/TRBV12-4 NA
TGTGCCAGCAACCGAGCGGGATACACCGGGGAGCTGTTTTTT CASNRAGYTGELFF TRBJ2-2 many TRBV5-8 TRBD2
TGTGCCAGCAGTGAAGGGGGCCGACAGGCTGAAGCTTTCTTT CASSEGGRQAEAFF TRBJ1-1 NA TRBV25-1 NA
TGCAGTCCCTCTGGCAGAGACTACGAGCAGTACTTC CSPSGRDYEQYF TRBJ2-7 few TRBV20-1 NA
TGTGCCAGCAGCCAACTCCGGGACAGGGTTCCTGAGCAGTACTTC CASSQLRDRVPEQYF TRBJ2-7 many TRBV14 TRBD1
TGTGCCAGTAGTATAGCGGACAGGATAGCTAGGGCCAACGTCCTGACTTTC CASSIADRIARANVLTF TRBJ2-6 NA TRBV19 TRBD1
TGTGCCAGCAGCTTGGGGGCGATCGTCTCTAATTCACCCCTCCACTTT CASSLGAIVSNSPLHF TRBJ1-6 few TRBV11-2 NA
TGTGCCAGCAGCTTATGGGCAGCCGGTGGGGCCAACGTCCTGACTTTC CASSLWAAGGANVLTF TRBJ2-6 NA TRBV7-2 NA
TGTGCCACCGTAACAGGGGAACGGGGCAATCAGCCCCAGCATTTT CATVTGERGNQPQHF TRBJ1-5 many TRBV19 TRBD1
TGTGCCAGTACGGACAGAAGGTCCGCTAACTATGGCTACACCTTC CASTDRRSANYGYTF TRBJ1-2 NA TRBV19 NA
TGTGCCAGCACACGGACAGGGGACTTATCGGGAGAGACCCAGTACTTC CASTRTGDLSGETQYF TRBJ2-5 many TRBV5-5 TRBD1
TGTGCCATCAGTGAACCGGGACGGGGCTCCTACGAGCAGTACTTC CAISEPGRGSYEQYF TRBJ2-7 NA TRBV10-3 NA
TGTGCCAGCAGCCGGGCGGAGCAGTACTTC CASSRAEQYF TRBJ2-7 many TRBV5-6 NA
TGTGCCAGCAGCTTACAGGCGGGAAATCAGCCCCAGCATTTT CASSLQAGNQPQHF TRBJ1-5 many TRBV7-6 NA
TGTGCTAGCAGCTTAGCGGAGGGCCCCGTCCACGAGCAGTACTTC CASSLAEGPVHEQYF TRBJ2-7 NA TRBV7-7 NA
TGCGCCAGCAGCATTGGACAGGGGACGTACCAAGAGACCCAGTACTTC CASSIGQGTYQETQYF TRBJ2-5 once TRBV5-1 TRBD1
TGCAGCACGGGCCCTGCGGAGACCCAGTACTTC CSTGPAETQYF TRBJ2-5 many TRBV29-1 NA
TGTGCCATCAGGGCGGGAAACACCATATATTTT CAIRAGNTIYF TRBJ1-3 few TRBV10-3 NA
TGTGCCAGCAGCTCCGGGCAGGGGGGATCTGGGGCCAACGCCCTGACTTTC CASSSGQGGSGANALTF TRBJ2-6 few TRBV11-2 NA
TGTGCCAGCAGCAGCCTGGGACAGGGGGCAACCGGGGAGCTGTTTTTT CASSSLGQGATGELFF TRBJ2-2 few TRBV11-2 TRBD1
TGTGCCAGCAGTTATGTGGCAGGTTCTTCCCAGCCCCAGCATTTT CASSYVAGSSQPQHF TRBJ1-5 NA TRBV6-2/TRBV6-3 NA
TGTGCCAGTAGTAGGACAGTCTACGGGCAGTACTTC CASSRTVYGQYF TRBJ2-7 NA TRBV19 NA
TGCGCCAGCAGCCCACTACAGGGGAATGAAAAACTGTTTTTT CASSPLQGNEKLFF TRBJ1-4 many TRBV5-1 TRBD1
TGTGCCAGCAGTCCCAACAGGGCAACTGAAGCTTTCTTT CASSPNRATEAFF TRBJ1-1 NA TRBV10-3 NA
TGTGCCAGCAGCCGGGCCCGGAACAGGGGGGCTGAGCAGTACTTC CASSRARNRGAEQYF TRBJ2-7 many TRBV7-8 TRBD1
TGTGCCAGCAACCGGTGGGGAGATTTCTATGGCTACACCTTC CASNRWGDFYGYTF TRBJ1-2 many TRBV14 NA
TGTGCCAGCAGCCCCCGGGTGAGGGAGTGGTCTGGGGATGGCTACACCTTC CASSPRVREWSGDGYTF TRBJ1-2 many TRBV9 NA
TGCGCCAGCAGCCCTTTATGGGGGAACACCGGGGAGCTGTTTTTT CASSPLWGNTGELFF TRBJ2-2 NA TRBV5-1 NA
TGTGCCACCAGTGAACGATACGGGGAGCAGTACTTC CATSERYGEQYF TRBJ2-7 many TRBV24-1 NA
TGTGCCAGTCGTCCTCCGACAGGGTATGGCTACACCTTC CASRPPTGYGYTF TRBJ1-2 many TRBV7-2 TRBD1
TGTGCCAGCAGTCAAGGGGGGGCAGCCTCACCCCTCCACTTT CASSQGGAASPLHF TRBJ1-6 once TRBV27 NA
TGCGCCAGCAGTGAGTCGGAGGACCTCGCTTACGAGCAGTACTTC CASSESEDLAYEQYF TRBJ2-7 NA TRBV10-2 NA
TGTGCCAGCAGCGTAGCTACGGATCTTCTCGGTGGCTACACCTTC CASSVATDLLGGYTF TRBJ1-2 many TRBV9 NA
TGTGCCAGCAGCTTAGATCCGGGTGGGGCTTTCTTT CASSLDPGGAFF TRBJ1-1 many TRBV7-8 NA
TGCGCCAGCAGCTTGGTTTTGGACATCCCTTCCGAGCAGTACTTC CASSLVLDIPSEQYF TRBJ2-7 few TRBV5-1 NA
TGTGCCAGCAGGGGGGCCGGGACGGACAACTATAATTCACCCCTCCACTTT CASRGAGTDNYNSPLHF TRBJ1-6 once TRBV27 NA
TGTGCCAGCAGCCCCGGACCGGGGCTCGAGCAGTACTTC CASSPGPGLEQYF TRBJ2-7 many TRBV5-5 NA